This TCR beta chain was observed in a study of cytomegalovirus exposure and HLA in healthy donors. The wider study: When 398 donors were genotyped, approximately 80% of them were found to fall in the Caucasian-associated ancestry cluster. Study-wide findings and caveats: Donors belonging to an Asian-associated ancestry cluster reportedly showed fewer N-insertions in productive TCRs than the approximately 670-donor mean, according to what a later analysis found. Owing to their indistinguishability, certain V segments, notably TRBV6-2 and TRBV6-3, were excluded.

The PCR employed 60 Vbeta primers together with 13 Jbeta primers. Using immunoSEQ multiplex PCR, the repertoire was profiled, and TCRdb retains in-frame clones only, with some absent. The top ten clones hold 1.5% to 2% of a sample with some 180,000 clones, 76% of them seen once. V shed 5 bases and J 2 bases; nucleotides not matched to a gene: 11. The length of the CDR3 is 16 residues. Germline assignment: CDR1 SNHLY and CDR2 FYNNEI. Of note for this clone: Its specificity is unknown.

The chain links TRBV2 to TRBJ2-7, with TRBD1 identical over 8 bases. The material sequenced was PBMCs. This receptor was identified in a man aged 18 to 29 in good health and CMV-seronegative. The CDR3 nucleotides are TGTGCCAGCAGTCTAGGGACAGGTTTTTATCCCTACGAGCAGTACTTC. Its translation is CASSLGTGFYPYEQYF. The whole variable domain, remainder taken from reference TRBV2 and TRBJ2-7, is EPEVTQTPSHQVTQMGQEVILRCVPISNHLYFYWYRQILGQKVEFLVSFYNNEISEKSEIFDDQFSVERPDGSNFTLKIRSTKLEDSAMYFCASSLGTGFYPYEQYFGPGTRLTVT.